Included here is one T cell receptor (beta chain) sequence, with context. Germline loops: CDR1 KGHDR, CDR2 SFDVKD. Trimming removed 3 bases from V and 14 bases from J, with 15 bases in between. The CDR3 sequence is 12 residues long. The sample comes from a study of blood T cell repertoires in COVID-19. About the study: The study drew acute and convalescent COVID-19 samples from the United States, Italy and Spain. The analysed material was cDNA or gDNA that came from T cells, B-cell-depleted T cells, or PBMCs.

Authors' analysis steps: From reference gene primer amplification, estimates of nucleated cell counts were derived. Here immunoSEQ multiplex PCR was the method, and the copy in TCRdb shows in-frame clones only, minus some. V, J and clone size are those of that table, while D and trimming were read from the DNA. The data show 80,000 or so clones, with roughly 86% seen just once and roughly 2% held by the top ten. The sequenced sample consisted of peripheral blood. This rearrangement joins TRBV24-1 to TRBJ1-2; D not resolved. The TCR was taken from a woman aged 60-70 years with acute or convalescent COVID-19. In DNA, the CDR3 is TGTGCCACCAGTGATCACATTTCCAGACTGACCTTC. Residues: CATSDHISRLTF.